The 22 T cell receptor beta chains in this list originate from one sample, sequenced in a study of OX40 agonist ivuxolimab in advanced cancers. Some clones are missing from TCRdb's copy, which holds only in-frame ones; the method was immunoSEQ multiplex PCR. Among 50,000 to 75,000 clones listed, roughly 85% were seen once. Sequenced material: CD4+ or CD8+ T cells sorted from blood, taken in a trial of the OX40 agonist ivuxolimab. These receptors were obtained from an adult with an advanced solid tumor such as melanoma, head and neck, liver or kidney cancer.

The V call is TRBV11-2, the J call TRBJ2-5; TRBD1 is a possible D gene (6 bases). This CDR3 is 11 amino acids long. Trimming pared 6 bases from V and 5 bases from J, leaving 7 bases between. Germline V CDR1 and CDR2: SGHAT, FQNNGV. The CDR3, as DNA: TGTGCCAGCAGGAGGGGGGAGACCCAGTACTTC. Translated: CASRRGETQYF.

Written as DNA, the CDR3 is TGTGCCAGTAGTATGACAGGGAGCACTGAAGCTTTCTTT. This translates into CASSMTGSTEAFF. The V and J genes are TRBV19 and TRBJ1-1; 7 nucleotides align to TRBD1. CDR1 is LNHDA and CDR2 is SQIVND in the germline V gene (reference sequence). This CDR3 comprises 13 residues. J lost 4 bases, V lost 3 bases, and 2 bases had no gene match.

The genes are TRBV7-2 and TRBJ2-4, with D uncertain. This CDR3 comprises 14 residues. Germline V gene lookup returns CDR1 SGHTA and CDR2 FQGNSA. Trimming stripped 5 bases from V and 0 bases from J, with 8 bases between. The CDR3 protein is CASSHRAAKNIQYF. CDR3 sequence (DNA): TGTGCCAGCAGCCATCGAGCAGCCAAAAACATTCAGTACTTC.

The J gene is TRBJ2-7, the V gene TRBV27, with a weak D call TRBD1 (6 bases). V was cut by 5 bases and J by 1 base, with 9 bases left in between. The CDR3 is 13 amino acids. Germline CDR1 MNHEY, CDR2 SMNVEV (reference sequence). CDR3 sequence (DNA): TGTGCCAGCAGTCTACAGGGATCCTACGAGCAGTACTTC. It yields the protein CASSLQGSYEQYF.

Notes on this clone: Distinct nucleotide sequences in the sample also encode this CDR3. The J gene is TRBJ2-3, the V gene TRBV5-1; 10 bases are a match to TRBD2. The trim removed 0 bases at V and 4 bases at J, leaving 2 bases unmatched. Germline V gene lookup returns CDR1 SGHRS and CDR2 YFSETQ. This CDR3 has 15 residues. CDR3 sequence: CASSLGLAGADTQYF. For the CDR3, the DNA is TGCGCCAGCAGCTTGGGGCTAGCGGGAGCAGATACGCAGTATTTT.

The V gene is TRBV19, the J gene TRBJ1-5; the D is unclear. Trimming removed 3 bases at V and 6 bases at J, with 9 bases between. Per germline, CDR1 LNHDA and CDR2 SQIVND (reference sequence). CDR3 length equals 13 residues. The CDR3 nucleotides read TGTGCCAGTAGTATTGTTGTGGGTCAGCCCCAGCATTTT. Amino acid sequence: CASSIVVGQPQHF.

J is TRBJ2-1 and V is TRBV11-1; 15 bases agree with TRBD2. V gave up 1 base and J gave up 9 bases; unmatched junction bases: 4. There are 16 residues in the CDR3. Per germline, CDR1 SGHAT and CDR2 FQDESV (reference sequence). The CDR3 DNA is TGTGCCAGCAGCTTAGGGACTAGCGGGAGGGCCTCTGAGCAGTTCTTC. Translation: CASSLGTSGRASEQFF.

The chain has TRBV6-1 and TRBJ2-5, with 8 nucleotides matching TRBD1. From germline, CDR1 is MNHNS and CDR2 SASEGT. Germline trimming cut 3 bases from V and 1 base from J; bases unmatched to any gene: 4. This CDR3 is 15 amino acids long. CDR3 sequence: CASSDRTGSQETQYF. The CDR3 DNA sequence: TGTGCCAGCAGTGACCGGACAGGGTCCCAAGAGACCCAGTACTTC.

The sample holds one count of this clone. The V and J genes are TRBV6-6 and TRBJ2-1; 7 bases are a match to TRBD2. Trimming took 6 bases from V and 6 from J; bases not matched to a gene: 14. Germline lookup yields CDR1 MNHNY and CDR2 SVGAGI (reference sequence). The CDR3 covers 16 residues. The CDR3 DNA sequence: TGTGCCAGCAGCTCGGGGGGATCGGAGGGGAGCAATGAGCAGTTCTTC. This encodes CASSSGGSEGSNEQFF.

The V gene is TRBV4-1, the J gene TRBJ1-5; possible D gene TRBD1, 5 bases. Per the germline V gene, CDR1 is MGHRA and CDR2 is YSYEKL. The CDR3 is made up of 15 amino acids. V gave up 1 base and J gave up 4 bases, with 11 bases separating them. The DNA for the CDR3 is TGCGCCAGCAGCCAAGTGGCAGGGACTAATCAGCCCCAGCATTTT. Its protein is CASSQVAGTNQPQHF.

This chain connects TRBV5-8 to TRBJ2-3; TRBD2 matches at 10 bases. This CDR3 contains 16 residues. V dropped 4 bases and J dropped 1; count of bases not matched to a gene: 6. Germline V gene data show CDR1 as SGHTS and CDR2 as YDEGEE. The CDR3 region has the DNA TGTGCCAGCAGCCCGGGACTAGCGATCCGCACAGATACGCAGTATTTT. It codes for CASSPGLAIRTDTQYF.

The CDR3 DNA follows: TGCGCCAGCAGCCCTGGGGCAGGGCATCAGCCCCAGCATTTT. It codes for CASSPGAGHQPQHF. The genes are TRBV5-1 and TRBJ1-5, with a possible D match to TRBD1 (5 bases). V lost 4 bases to trimming and J lost 5 bases, with 13 bases between them. CDR3 length: 14 residues. Germline lookup yields CDR1 SGHRS and CDR2 YFSETQ.

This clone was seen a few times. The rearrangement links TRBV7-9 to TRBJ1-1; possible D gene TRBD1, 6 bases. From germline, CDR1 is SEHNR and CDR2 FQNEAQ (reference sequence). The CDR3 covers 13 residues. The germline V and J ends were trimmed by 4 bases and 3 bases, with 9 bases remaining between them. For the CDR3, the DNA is TGTGCCAGCAGCTCCGGGGGCTACACTGAAGCTTTCTTT. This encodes CASSSGGYTEAFF.

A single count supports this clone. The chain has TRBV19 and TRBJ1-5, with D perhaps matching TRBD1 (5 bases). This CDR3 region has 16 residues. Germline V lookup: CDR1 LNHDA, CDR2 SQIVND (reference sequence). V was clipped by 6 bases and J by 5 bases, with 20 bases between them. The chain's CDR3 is CASSDQGVGDYQPQHF. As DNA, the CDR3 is TGTGCCAGTAGCGACCAGGGCGTCGGTGATTATCAGCCCCAGCATTTT.

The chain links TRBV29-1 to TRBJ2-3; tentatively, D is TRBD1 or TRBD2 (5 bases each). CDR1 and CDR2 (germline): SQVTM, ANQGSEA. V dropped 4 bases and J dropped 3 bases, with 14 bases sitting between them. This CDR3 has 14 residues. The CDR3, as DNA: TGCAGCGTTGCCGGGACGTATCATACAGATACGCAGTATTTT. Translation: CSVAGTYHTDTQYF.

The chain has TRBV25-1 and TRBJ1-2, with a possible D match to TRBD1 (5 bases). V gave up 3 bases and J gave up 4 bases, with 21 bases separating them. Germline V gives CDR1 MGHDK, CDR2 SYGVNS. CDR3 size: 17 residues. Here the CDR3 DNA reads TGTGCCAGCAGTGACGACCGGGGGAATAATGGGGGCTATGGCTACACCTTC. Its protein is CASSDDRGNNGGYGYTF.

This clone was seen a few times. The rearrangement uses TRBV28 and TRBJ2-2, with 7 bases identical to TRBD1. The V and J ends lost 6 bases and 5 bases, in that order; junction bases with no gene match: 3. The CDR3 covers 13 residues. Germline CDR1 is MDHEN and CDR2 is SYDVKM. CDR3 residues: CASRVQGTGELFF. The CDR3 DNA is TGTGCCAGCAGGGTACAGGGGACCGGGGAGCTGTTTTTT.

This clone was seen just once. The CDR3 reads CASSLRQGGSYEQYF. CDR3 nucleotide sequence: TGTGCCAGCAGCTTACGGCAGGGAGGATCCTACGAGCAGTACTTC. The V gene is TRBV11-2, the J gene TRBJ2-7; a weak D match, TRBD2 (6 bases). The CDR3 runs 15 residues. Trimming shortened V by 2 bases and J by 1 base, and 12 bases separated the two germline ends. The germline V gene encodes CDR1 SGHAT and CDR2 FQNNGV.

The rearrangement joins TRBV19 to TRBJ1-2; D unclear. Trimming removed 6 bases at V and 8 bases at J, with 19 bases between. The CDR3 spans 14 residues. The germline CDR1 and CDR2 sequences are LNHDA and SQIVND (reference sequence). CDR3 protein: CASSLKITAGGYTF. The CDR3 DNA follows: TGTGCCAGTAGCCTGAAAATTACTGCCGGCGGCTACACCTTC.

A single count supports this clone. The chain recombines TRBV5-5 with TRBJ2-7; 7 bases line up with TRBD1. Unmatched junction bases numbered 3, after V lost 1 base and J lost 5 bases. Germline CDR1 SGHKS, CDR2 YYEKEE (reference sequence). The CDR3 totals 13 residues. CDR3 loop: CASSLTGDNEQYF. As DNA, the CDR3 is TGTGCCAGCAGCTTGACAGGGGACAACGAGCAGTACTTC.

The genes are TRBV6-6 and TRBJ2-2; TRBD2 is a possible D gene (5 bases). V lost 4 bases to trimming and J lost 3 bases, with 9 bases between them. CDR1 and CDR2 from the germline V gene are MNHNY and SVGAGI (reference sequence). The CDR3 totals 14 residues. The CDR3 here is CASSSSGHTGELFF. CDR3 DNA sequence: TGTGCCAGCAGTTCCAGCGGCCACACCGGGGAGCTGTTTTTT.

The DNA of the CDR3 is TGTGCCAGCAGCGCATTTCTTCAGTACTTC. Amino acid sequence: CASSAFLQYF. This chain links TRBV2 with TRBJ2-7; D ambiguous. V was trimmed by 6 bases and J by 10 bases, leaving 10 bases between them. The length of the CDR3 is 10 residues. Germline lookup yields CDR1 SNHLY and CDR2 FYNNEI.